This TCR beta chain was recovered during a study of T cells in women clearing cervical HPV infection. Turning to the study itself: No precancer developed; the control's incident HPV16 infection cleared within 12 months.

In the case of this clone: What it binds is unknown. The observed sequence ends 3 residues before the CDR3 terminus, with the missing tail filled in from the germline J gene.

Notes on the study in general: CIN3+ cases had significantly higher TCR richness than controls; evenness did not differ.

The CDR3 covers 15 residues. V was pared by 5 bases and J by 5 bases, with 17 bases between. This table comes from immunoSEQ multiplex PCR, and its TCRdb copy is limited to in-frame clones, with some not included. This sample contains over 30,000 clones. This chain links TRBV12-3 or TRBV12-4 with TRBJ2-3; D is possibly TRBD2 (6 bases). The clonotype was recovered from a woman aged 18 to 75 with a cervical HPV16 infection that either progressed to CIN3+ or cleared (not recorded which). The specimen was blood buffy coat. CDR3 DNA, as far as it was read: TGTGCCAGCAGTCCCGGGACTGGACTGAGAGATACG. Its translation is CASSPGTGLRDT. The CDR3 in full is CASSPGTGLRDTQYF.